The 12 T cell receptor beta chains below come from one sample, sequenced in a study of CD8+ T cells in alopecia areata. The sorting of pooled cutaneous lymph node cells relied on CD4, CD8alpha, NKG2D, NKG2ACE and other markers. Reverse transcribed after extraction, RNA yielded cDNA as the sequencing template. Clones were read by immunoSEQ multiplex PCR, and TCRdb kept only the in-frame ones, dropping some. The sample contains around 290,000 clones, none of them singletons. Source material: CD4+ T cells sorted from a lymph node. These receptors were collected from a C3H/HeJ mouse with alopecia areata. MHC haplotype: H2-k.

As for this clone: The genes are named according to mouse. The read terminates 4 residues before the CDR3 end, so the remaining end is supplied by the germline J gene. The chain has TRBV19 and TRBJ2-1; 7 nucleotides agree with TRBD2. The length of the CDR3 is 12 residues. Germline V lookup: CDR1 FNHDT, CDR2 SITEND (reference sequence). The part of the CDR3 DNA that was read is TGTGCCAGCAGTATTGGGGGGACT. It codes for CASSIGGT. The full CDR3 is CASSIGGTEQFF.

This clone has only a few counts. Gene names and germline match the mouse. The CDR3 end falls 4 residues outside the read, so it is completed with the germline J gene. The genes are TRBV17 and TRBJ2-3, with D perhaps TRBD2 (6 bases). CDR1 and CDR2 from the germline V gene are MNHDT and YYDKIL. V was pared by 0 bases and J by 0 bases, with 7 bases between. The CDR3 is made up of 15 amino acids. CDR3 DNA, as far as it was read: TGTGCTAGCAGTAGAGAGCTGGGGAGTGCAGAA. This gives the protein CASSRELGSAE. The whole CDR3 is CASSRELGSAETLYF.

Turning to this clone: Genes and germline are mouse. Read data end 4 residues before the CDR3 end; the end is taken from the germline J gene. The V and J genes are TRBV13-3 and TRBJ2-1; 12 bases line up with TRBD2. Germline CDR1 NNHDY, CDR2 SYVADS. This CDR3 spans 15 amino acids. The CDR3 spells CASSDDWGGLPEQFF. The sequenced CDR3 bases are TGTGCCAGCAGTGACGACTGGGGGGGCCTGCCT.

Only a few counts were recorded for this clone. Gene labels here are mouse ones. The CDR3 end lies 4 residues beyond the end of the read and is filled in from the germline J gene. The chain joins TRBV13-1 to TRBJ2-3, with D possibly matching TRBD1 (6 bases). The CDR3 has 14 amino acids. V dropped 3 bases and J dropped 2 bases, with 10 bases sitting between them. The germline V gene has CDR1 NSHNY and CDR2 SYGAGN. CDR3 amino acids: CASSGQGYAETLYF. CDR3 DNA, as far as it was read: TGTGCCAGCAGTGGTCAGGGGTATGCAGAA.

This clone has just a few counts. Any gene name here is a mouse gene name. The CDR3 extends 3 residues past the end of the read, so its final part is completed from the germline J gene. V and J are TRBV5 and TRBJ1-6; 11 bases fit TRBD1. TRBJ1-6 is recorded as an ORF, its role being uncertain. Germline loops: CDR1 LGHNA, CDR2 YNLKQL (reference sequence). This CDR3 has 16 amino acids. V lost 4 bases to trimming and J lost 8 bases; unmatched junction nucleotides: 7. The CDR3 DNA, read in part, is TGTGCCAGCAGCCCTCGGGACAGGGGGGAGGATTCGCCC. Its protein is CASSPRDRGEDSP. The whole CDR3 region reads CASSPRDRGEDSPLYF.

This clone showed up just a few times. Gene names follow the mouse nomenclature. From the germline J gene comes the end of the CDR3, since the read stops 4 residues before it. This rearrangement joins TRBV1 to TRBJ2-4; D uncertain. The CDR3 covers 15 residues. Trimming removed 3 bases from V and 0 bases from J, with 10 bases in between. Per the germline V gene, CDR1 is NSQYPW and CDR2 is LRSPGD (reference sequence). Partial CDR3 DNA: TGCACCTGCAGTGCCTCGACAACTAGTCAAAAC. Translation gives CTCSASTTSQN. The whole CDR3 sequence reads CTCSASTTSQNTLYF.

As concerns this clone: The gene names given are mouse names. The read terminates 4 residues before the CDR3 end, so the remaining end is supplied by the germline J gene. The J gene is TRBJ2-3, the V gene TRBV19, with TRBD2 matching 9 bases. Germline V CDR1 and CDR2: FNHDT, SITEND (reference sequence). V lost 2 bases to trimming and J lost 1 base; unmatched junction nucleotides: 5. The CDR3 sequence is 16 residues long. The CDR3 here is CASSMTGGVGAETLYF. CDR3 DNA (partial): TGTGCCAGCAGTATGACTGGGGGCGTGGGTGCAGAA.

The table lists this clone with a few counts. The gene names given are mouse names. The read is 4 residues too short to cover the CDR3 end, so that end is filled in from the germline J gene. The same CDR3 also results from other DNA sequences found in this sample. This chain joins TRBV5 and TRBJ2-5, with 7 positions matching TRBD1. Germline V CDR1 and CDR2: LGHNA, YNLKQL (reference sequence). The trim removed 2 bases at V and 3 bases at J, leaving 2 bases unmatched. The CDR3 consists of 14 residues. This CDR3 reads CASSQRQGQDTQYF. The DNA read from the CDR3 is TGTGCCAGCAGCCAAAGACAGGGTCAAGAC.

Details on this clone: Genes and germline come from the mouse. With the read ending 4 residues before the CDR3 end, the germline J gene is used to fill in that end. The V gene is TRBV5, the J gene TRBJ1-1, with D unresolved. V lost 1 base and J lost 3, with 6 bases in between. Germline V lookup: CDR1 LGHNA, CDR2 YNLKQL (reference sequence). The CDR3 runs to 13 residues. Partial CDR3 DNA: TGTGCCAGCAGCCAAGTACAATACACA. Translating it yields CASSQVQYT. From start to end, the CDR3 is CASSQVQYTEVFF.

This clone was seen ten or more times. These gene names are mouse names. The read halts 4 residues ahead of the CDR3 end, with the missing end drawn from the germline J gene. The chain is built from TRBV1 and TRBJ2-7; 8 nucleotides match TRBD2. This CDR3 has 13 amino acids. The germline CDR1 and CDR2 sequences are NSQYPW and LRSPGD (reference sequence). The DNA read from the CDR3 is TGCACCTGCAGTGCAGTCTGGGGGGAT. This codes for CTCSAVWGD. The whole CDR3 protein is CTCSAVWGDEQYF.

This clone turned up a few times. Mouse gene names and germline throughout. The read finishes 3 residues shy of the CDR3 end, and the germline J gene is used to complete it. This chain uses TRBV1 with TRBJ1-6; 9 nucleotides align to TRBD1. TRBJ1-6 counts as an open reading frame of uncertain function. The CDR3 runs to 14 residues. Trimming took 4 bases from V and 8 from J; bases not matched to a gene: 3. The germline CDR1 and CDR2 sequences are NSQYPW and LRSPGD (reference sequence). CDR3 protein: CTCSDRGRDSPLYF. The CDR3 bases that were read are TGCACCTGCAGTGACAGGGGGCGCGATTCGCCC.

This clone was detected a few times. Mouse gene names and germline throughout. The read halts 4 residues ahead of the CDR3 end, with the missing end drawn from the germline J gene. The chain carries TRBV5 and TRBJ2-3, with TRBD2 matching 8 bases. The V gene end was trimmed by 1 base and the J gene end by 0 bases; junction bases not matched to a gene: 6. The CDR3 spans 17 residues. Germline V gene sequence: CDR1 LGHNA, CDR2 YNLKQL (reference sequence). This CDR3 reads CASSQVVGGGSAETLYF. CDR3 bases read: TGTGCCAGCAGCCAAGTAGTGGGGGGGGGTAGTGCAGAA.